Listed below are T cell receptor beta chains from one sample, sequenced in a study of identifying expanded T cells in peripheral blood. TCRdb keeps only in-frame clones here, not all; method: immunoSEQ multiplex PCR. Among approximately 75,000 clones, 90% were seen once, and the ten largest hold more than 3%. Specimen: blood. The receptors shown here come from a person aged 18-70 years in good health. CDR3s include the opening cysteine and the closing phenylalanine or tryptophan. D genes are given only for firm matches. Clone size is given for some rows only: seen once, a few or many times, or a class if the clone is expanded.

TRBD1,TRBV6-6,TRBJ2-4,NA,TGTGCCACCACAGAAGGGGGCCAAATTCAGTACTTC,CATTEGGQIQYF
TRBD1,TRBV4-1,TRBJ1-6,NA,TGCGCCAGCAGCCAAGGAATGGCGGGACAGGGTGAAAATTCACCCCTCCACTTT,CASSQGMAGQGENSPLHF
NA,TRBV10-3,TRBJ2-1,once,TGTGCCATCAGTGGAGGGGAAAATGAGCAGTTCTTC,CAISGGENEQFF
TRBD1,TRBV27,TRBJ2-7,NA,TGTGCCAGCAGTTCGTCCGCGACAGGGGACGACTACGAGCAGTACTTC,CASSSSATGDDYEQYF
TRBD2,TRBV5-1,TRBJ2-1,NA,TGCGCCAGCAGCTCCCCGACTAGCGGGGACACGGGGAATGAGCAGTTCTTC,CASSSPTSGDTGNEQFF
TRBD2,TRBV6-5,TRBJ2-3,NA,TGTGCCAGCAGTTACCGCGGGAGGGCCCCCACAGATACGCAGTATTTT,CASSYRGRAPTDTQYF
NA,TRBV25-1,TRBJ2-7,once,TGTGCCAGCAGTGGGACAGTCTACGAGCAGTACTTC,CASSGTVYEQYF
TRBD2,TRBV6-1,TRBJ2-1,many,TGTGCCAGCCATCCGGGACTAGAGCACAATGAGCAGTTCTTC,CASHPGLEHNEQFF
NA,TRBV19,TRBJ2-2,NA,TGTGCCAGTAGTACTAACACCGGGGAGCTGTTTTTT,CASSTNTGELFF
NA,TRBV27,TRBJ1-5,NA,TGTGCCAGCGGCAATCAGCCCCAGCATTTT,CASGNQPQHF
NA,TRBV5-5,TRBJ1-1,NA,TGTGCCAGCAGCCCCCCCCCGACAGCGAACACTGAAGCTTTCTTT,CASSPPPTANTEAFF
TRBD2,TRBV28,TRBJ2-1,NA,TGTGCCAGCAGACCCTCTGGGAGAGCGGGGGATGAGCAGTTCTTC,CASRPSGRAGDEQFF
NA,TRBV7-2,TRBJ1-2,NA,TGTGCCAGCAGCTTGGGGGGGTATGGCTACACCTTC,CASSLGGYGYTF
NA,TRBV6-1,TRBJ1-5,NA,TGTGCCAGCAGTGACCAACAGCCCCAGCATTTT,CASSDQQPQHF
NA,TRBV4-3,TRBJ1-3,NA,TGCGCCAGCAGCCAAGGGGTGGGAGGGGGAGATGGAAACACCATATATTTT,CASSQGVGGGDGNTIYF
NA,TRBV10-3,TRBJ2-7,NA,TGTGCCATCAGTGCCAGAGGTAGCGCATACGAGCAGTACTTC,CAISARGSAYEQYF
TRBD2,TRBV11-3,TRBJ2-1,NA,TGTGCCAGCAGCTTAGGTTTTGCGGGAGGGAACCACAATGAGCAGTTCTTC,CASSLGFAGGNHNEQFF
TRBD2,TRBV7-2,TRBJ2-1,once,TGTGCCAGCAGCCCCCGGGGGGGGATCTCCTACAATGAGCAGTTCTTC,CASSPRGGISYNEQFF
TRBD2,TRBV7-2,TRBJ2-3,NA,TGTGCCAGCAGCCCGGGGGGAATGAGTGGTACGCAGTATTTT,CASSPGGMSGTQYF
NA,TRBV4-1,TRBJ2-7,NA,TGCGCCAGCAGCCTCGGATTACTCGCCTACGAGCAGTACTTC,CASSLGLLAYEQYF
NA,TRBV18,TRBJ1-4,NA,TGTGCCAGCTCCCGAGGCAGGGCTATTGCAACTAATGAAAAACTGTTTTTT,CASSRGRAIATNEKLFF
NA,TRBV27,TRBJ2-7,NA,TGTGCCAGCCCCGGCAGGAACTTTTACTACGAGCAGTACTTC,CASPGRNFYYEQYF
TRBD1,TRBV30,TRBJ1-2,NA,TGTGCCTGGAGTCTCACAGGGGGCGTCTATGGCTACACCTTC,CAWSLTGGVYGYTF
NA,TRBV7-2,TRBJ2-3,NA,TGTGCCAGCAGCTTGGGGGGTAGGGGGTTCACAGATACGCAGTATTTT,CASSLGGRGFTDTQYF
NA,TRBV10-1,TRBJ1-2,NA,TGCGCCAGCACTGGACACGCATACTATGGCTACACCTTC,CASTGHAYYGYTF
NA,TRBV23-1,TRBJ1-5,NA,TGCGCCAGCAGTCACCCGGGGCGGTCCGAGGGTCAGCCCCAGCATTTT,CASSHPGRSEGQPQHF
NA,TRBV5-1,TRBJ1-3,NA,TGCGCCAGCAGCTTGTACGGGGCAACTGGAAACACCATATATTTT,CASSLYGATGNTIYF
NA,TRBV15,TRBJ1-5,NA,TGTGCCACCAGCAGAGAGCGGGGGAGCAATCAGCCCCAGCATTTT,CATSRERGSNQPQHF
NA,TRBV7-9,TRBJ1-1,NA,TGTGCCAGCAGCTTAATGGGGGTGACTGAAGCTTTCTTT,CASSLMGVTEAFF
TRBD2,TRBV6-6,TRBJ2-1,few,TGTGCCAGCAGTTACTCGGGGCGGGAGCTCAACAATGAGCAGTTCTTC,CASSYSGRELNNEQFF
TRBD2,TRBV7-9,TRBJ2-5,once,TGTGCCAGCAGCTTAGATCTAGCGGGAAGGTACCAAGAGACCCAGTACTTC,CASSLDLAGRYQETQYF
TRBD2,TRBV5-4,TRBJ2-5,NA,TGTGCCAGCAGCGCCGGGACTAGCGGGGTCGGGGAGACCCAGTACTTC,CASSAGTSGVGETQYF
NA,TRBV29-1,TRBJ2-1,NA,TGCAGCGTTGAAGGCGGCTCCTACAATGAGCAGTTCTTC,CSVEGGSYNEQFF
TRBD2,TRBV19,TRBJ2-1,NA,TGTGCCAGTAGACCCGGGACTAGCGGATACAATGAGCAGTTCTTC,CASRPGTSGYNEQFF
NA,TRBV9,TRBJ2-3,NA,TGTGCCAGCAGCGTAGGCGGAGGGGCTAGCACAGATACGCAGTATTTT,CASSVGGGASTDTQYF
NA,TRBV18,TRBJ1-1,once,TGTGCCAGCTCACCAAGGCCGGAGGACAGATACACTGAAGCTTTCTTT,CASSPRPEDRYTEAFF
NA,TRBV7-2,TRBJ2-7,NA,TGTGCCAGCAGCTTAGCGGGCCAAGGGGGGGAGCAGTACTTC,CASSLAGQGGEQYF
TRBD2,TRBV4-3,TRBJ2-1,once,TGCGCCAGCAGCGTCCGACTAGCGGAGGGATACAATGAGCAGTTCTTC,CASSVRLAEGYNEQFF
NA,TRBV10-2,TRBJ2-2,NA,TGCGCCAGCAGTGAGTCGGGGAGAGCCGGGGAGCTGTTTTTT,CASSESGRAGELFF
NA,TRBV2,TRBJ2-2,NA,TGTGCCAGCAGTCCCAAGGTAGCCATTTACACCGGGGAGCTGTTTTTT,CASSPKVAIYTGELFF
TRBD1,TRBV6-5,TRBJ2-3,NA,TGTGCCAGCAGTCCTGGACAGGGAGCGGATACGCAGTATTTT,CASSPGQGADTQYF
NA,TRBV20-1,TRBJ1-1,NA,TGCAGTGCGTCCCCGGGGATGGCCGCTTTCTTT,CSASPGMAAFF
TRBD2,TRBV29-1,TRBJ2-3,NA,TGCAGCGTTGGACTAGCGGGTGCGTACACAGATACGCAGTATTTT,CSVGLAGAYTDTQYF
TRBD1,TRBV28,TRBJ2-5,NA,TGTGCCAGCAGTTTATGGATGACAGGGATCTCCAAGACCCAGTACTTC,CASSLWMTGISKTQYF
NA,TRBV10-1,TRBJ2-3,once,TGCGCCAGCAGTGATAGAAGGTTCAACACAGATACGCAGTATTTT,CASSDRRFNTDTQYF
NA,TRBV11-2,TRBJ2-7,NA,TGTGCCAGCACCGCCACGATCCCCGGTGCGGGTGAGCAGTACTTC,CASTATIPGAGEQYF
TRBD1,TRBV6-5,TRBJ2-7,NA,TGTGCCAGCGGCCCCGGACAGGGGGGGTACGAGCAGTACTTC,CASGPGQGGYEQYF
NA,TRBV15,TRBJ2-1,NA,TGTGCCACCAGCAGAGGACTGAACAATGAGCAGTTCTTC,CATSRGLNNEQFF